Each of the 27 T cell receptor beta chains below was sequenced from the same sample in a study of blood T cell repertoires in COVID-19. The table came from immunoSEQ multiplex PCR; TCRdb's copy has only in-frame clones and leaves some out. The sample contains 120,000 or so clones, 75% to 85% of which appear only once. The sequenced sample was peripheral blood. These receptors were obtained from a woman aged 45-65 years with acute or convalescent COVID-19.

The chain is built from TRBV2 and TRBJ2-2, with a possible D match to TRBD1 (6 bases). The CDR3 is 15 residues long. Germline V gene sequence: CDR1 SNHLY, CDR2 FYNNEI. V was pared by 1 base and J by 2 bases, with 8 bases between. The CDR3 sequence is CASSEGQANTGELFF. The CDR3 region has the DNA TGTGCCAGCAGTGAAGGACAGGCCAACACCGGGGAGCTGTTTTTT.

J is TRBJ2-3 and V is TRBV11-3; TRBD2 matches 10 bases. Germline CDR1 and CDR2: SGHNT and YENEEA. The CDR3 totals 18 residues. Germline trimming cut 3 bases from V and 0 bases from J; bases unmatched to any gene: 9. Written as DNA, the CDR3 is TGTGCCAGCAGCTTGAGAACAGCGGGAGGGCCAAGCACAGATACGCAGTATTTT. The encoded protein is CASSLRTAGGPSTDTQYF.

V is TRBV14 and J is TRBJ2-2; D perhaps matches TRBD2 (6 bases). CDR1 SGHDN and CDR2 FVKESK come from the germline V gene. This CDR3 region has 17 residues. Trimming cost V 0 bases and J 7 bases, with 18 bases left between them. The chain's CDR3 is CASSQDQNGRRGGELFF. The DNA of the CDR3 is TGTGCCAGCAGCCAAGATCAAAACGGGAGAAGGGGCGGGGAGCTGTTTTTT.

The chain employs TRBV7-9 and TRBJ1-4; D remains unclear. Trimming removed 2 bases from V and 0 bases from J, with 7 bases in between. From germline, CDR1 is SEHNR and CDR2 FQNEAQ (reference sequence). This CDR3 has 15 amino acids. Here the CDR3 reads CASSLLSATNEKLFF. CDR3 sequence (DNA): TGTGCCAGCAGCTTATTGTCAGCAACTAATGAAAAACTGTTTTTT.

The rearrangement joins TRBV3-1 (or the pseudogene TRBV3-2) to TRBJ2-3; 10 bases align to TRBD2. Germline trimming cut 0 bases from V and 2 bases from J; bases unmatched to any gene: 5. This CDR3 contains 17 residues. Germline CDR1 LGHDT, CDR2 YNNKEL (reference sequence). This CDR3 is CASSQEKTSGPTDTQYF. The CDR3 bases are TGTGCCAGCAGCCAAGAAAAGACTAGCGGGCCCACAGATACGCAGTATTTT.

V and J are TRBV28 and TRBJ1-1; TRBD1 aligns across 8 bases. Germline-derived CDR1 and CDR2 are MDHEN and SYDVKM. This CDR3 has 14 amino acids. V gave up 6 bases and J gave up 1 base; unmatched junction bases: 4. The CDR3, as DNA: TGTGCCAGCAGAACAGGGGGAACGAACACTGAAGCTTTCTTT. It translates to CASRTGGTNTEAFF.

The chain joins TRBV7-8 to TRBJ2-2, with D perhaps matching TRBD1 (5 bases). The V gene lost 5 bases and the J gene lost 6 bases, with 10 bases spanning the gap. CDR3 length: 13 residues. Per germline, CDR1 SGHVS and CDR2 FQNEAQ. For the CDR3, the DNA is TGTGCCAGCAGCATCGGACATCCCGGGGAGCTGTTTTTT. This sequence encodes CASSIGHPGELFF. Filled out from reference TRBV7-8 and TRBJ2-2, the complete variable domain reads GAGVSQSPRYKVAKRGQDVALRCDPISGHVSLFWYQQALGQGPEFLTYFQNEAQLDKSGLPSDRFFAERPEGSVSTLKIQRTQQEDSAVYLCASSIGHPGELFFGEGSRLTVL.

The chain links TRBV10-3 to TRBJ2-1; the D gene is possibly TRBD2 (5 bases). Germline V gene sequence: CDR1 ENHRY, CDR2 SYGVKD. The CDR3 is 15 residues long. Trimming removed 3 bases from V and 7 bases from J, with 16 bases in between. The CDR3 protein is CAISDFAGTGNEQFF. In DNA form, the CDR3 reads TGTGCCATCAGTGATTTTGCGGGCACCGGGAATGAGCAGTTCTTC.

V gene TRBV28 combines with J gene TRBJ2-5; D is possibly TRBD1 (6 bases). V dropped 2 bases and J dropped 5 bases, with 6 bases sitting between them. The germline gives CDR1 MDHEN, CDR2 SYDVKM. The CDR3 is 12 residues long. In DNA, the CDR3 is TGTGCCAGCAGTTTAAGGGGGGAGACCCAGTACTTC. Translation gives CASSLRGETQYF.

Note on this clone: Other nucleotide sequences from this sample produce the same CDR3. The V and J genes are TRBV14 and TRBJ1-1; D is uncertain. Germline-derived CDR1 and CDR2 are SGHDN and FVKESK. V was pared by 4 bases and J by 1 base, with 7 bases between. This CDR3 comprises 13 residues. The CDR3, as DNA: TGTGCCAGCAGCCGAAACAGGAACACTGAAGCTTTCTTT. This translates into CASSRNRNTEAFF.

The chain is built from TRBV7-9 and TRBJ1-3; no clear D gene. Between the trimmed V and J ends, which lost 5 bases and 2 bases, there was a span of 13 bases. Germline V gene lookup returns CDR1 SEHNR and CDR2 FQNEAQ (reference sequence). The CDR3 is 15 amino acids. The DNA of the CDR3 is TGTGCCAGCAGCCAACTAGGCGGGGCTGGAAACACCATATATTTT. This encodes CASSQLGGAGNTIYF.

The CDR3 nucleotides are TGTGCCAGCAGTGAAGGACAGGGAGGGCCCCAGCATTTT. This encodes CASSEGQGGPQHF. V and J are TRBV2 and TRBJ1-5; 7 nucleotides align to TRBD1. The length of the CDR3 is 13 residues. J was trimmed by 9 bases and V by 1 base; bases with no gene match: 3. Germline V CDR1 and CDR2: SNHLY, FYNNEI.

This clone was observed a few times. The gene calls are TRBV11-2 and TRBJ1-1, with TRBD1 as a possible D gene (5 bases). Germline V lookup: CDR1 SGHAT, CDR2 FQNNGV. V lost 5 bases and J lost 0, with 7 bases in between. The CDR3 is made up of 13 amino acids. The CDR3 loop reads CASSAGLNTEAFF. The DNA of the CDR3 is TGTGCCAGCAGCGCGGGACTGAACACTGAAGCTTTCTTT.

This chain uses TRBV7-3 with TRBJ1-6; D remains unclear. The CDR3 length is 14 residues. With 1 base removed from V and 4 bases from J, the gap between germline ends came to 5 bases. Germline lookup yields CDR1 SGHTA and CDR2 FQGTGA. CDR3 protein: CASSLRRYNSPLHF. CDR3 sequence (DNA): TGTGCCAGCAGCTTAAGGCGGTATAATTCACCCCTCCACTTT.

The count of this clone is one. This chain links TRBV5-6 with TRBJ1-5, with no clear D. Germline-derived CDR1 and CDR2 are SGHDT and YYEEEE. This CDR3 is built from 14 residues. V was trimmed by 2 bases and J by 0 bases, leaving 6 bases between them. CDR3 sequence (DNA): TGTGCCAGCAGCTTAGAGGGTAGCAATCAGCCCCAGCATTTT. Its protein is CASSLEGSNQPQHF.

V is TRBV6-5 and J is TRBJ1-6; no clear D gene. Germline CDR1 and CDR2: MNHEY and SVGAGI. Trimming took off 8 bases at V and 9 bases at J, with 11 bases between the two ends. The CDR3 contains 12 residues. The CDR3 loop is CASGRSTSPLHF. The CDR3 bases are TGTGCCAGCGGTCGGTCAACTTCACCCCTCCACTTT.

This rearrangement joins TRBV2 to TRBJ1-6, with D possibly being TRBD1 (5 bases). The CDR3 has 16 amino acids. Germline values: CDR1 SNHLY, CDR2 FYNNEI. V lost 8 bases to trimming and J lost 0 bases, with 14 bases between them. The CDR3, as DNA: TGTGCCAGCCTCGACAGCCCCAGCTCCTATAATTCACCCCTCCACTTT. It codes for CASLDSPSSYNSPLHF.

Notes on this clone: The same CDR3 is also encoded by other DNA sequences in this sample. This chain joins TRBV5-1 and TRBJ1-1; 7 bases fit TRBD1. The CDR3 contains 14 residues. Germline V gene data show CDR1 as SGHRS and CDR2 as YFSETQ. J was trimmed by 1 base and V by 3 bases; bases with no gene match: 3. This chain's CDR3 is CASSSGTANTEAFF. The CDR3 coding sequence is TGCGCCAGCAGCTCCGGGACAGCGAACACTGAAGCTTTCTTT.

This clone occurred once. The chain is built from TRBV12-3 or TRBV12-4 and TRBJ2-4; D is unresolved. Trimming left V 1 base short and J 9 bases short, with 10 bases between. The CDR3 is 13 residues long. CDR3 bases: TGTGCCAGCAGTTTAGGAAAAGAGAGCATTCAGTACTTC. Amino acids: CASSLGKESIQYF.

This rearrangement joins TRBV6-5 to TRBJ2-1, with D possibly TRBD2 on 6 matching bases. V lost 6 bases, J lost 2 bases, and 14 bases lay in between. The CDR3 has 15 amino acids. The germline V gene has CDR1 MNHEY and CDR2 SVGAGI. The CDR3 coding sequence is TGTGCCAGCAGCACCGGGACTCCCACCTACAATGAGCAGTTCTTC. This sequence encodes CASSTGTPTYNEQFF.

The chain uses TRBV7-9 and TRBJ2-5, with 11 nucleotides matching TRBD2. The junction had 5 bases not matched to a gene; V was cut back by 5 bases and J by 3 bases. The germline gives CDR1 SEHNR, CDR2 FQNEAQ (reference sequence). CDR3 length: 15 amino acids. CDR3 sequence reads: CASSLLTSGKETQYF. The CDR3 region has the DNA TGTGCCAGCAGCCTACTGACTAGCGGGAAAGAGACCCAGTACTTC.

Written as DNA, the CDR3 is TGTGCCAGTAAGAAACAGGGGGCCCTGAACACTGAAGCTTTCTTT. It codes for CASKKQGALNTEAFF. The chain combines TRBV19 with TRBJ1-1; 9 nucleotides align to TRBD1. Per germline, CDR1 LNHDA and CDR2 SQIVND (reference sequence). There are 15 residues in the CDR3. J gave up 0 bases and V 7 bases, and 6 bases lay outside the gene matches.

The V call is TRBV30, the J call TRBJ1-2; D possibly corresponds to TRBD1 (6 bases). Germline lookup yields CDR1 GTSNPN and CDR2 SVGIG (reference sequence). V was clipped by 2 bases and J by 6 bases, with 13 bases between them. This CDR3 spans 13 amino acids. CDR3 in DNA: TGTGCCTGGAGTCGAGACAGGTTTGATGGCTACACCTTC. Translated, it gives CAWSRDRFDGYTF.

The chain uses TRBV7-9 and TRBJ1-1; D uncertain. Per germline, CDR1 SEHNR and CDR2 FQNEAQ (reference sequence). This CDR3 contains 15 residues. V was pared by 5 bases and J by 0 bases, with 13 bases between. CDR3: CASSLWRTVNTEAFF. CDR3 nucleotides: TGTGCCAGCAGCCTCTGGAGGACGGTGAACACTGAAGCTTTCTTT.

The CDR3 is CASSYSRTSVYEQFF. CDR3 DNA: TGTGCCAGCAGTTACTCCCGGACTAGCGTCTATGAGCAGTTCTTC. The chain carries TRBV6-5 and TRBJ2-1, with TRBD2 matching over 9 bases. The V gene end was trimmed by 0 bases and the J gene end by 8 bases; junction bases not matched to a gene: 5. The germline V gene has CDR1 MNHEY and CDR2 SVGAGI. The CDR3 extends over 15 amino acids.

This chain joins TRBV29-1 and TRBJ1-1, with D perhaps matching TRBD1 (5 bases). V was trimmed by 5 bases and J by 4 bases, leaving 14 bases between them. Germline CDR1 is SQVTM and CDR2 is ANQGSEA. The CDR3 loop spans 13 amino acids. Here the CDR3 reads CSVRGYGSTEAFF. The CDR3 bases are TGCAGCGTTAGGGGTTACGGGAGCACTGAAGCTTTCTTT. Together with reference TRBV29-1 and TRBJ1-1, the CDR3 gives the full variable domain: SAVISQKPSRDICQRGTSLTIQCQVDSQVTMMFWYRQQPGQSLTLIATANQGSEATYESGFVIDKFPISRPNLTFSTLTVSNMSPEDSSIYLCSVRGYGSTEAFFGQGTRLTVV.

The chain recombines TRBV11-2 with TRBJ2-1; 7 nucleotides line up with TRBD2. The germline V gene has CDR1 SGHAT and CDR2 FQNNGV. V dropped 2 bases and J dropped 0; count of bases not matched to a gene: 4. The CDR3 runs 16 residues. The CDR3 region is CASSLRQRDSYNEQFF. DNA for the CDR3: TGTGCCAGCAGCTTAAGACAGCGGGACTCCTACAATGAGCAGTTCTTC.